This section outlines one TCR beta chain sequence together with its context. Trimming took off 1 base at V and 3 bases at J, with 10 bases between the two ends. This CDR3 has 14 residues. Germline CDR1 reads LNHDA; CDR2 reads SQIVND (reference sequence). These data are taken from a study of graft-versus-host responses after intestinal transplantation. Study-level information: Recipients across the board were started on anti-thymocyte globulin induction, then kept on tacrolimus and steroids for approximately three years.

Some clones are missing from TCRdb's copy, which holds only in-frame ones; the method was immunoSEQ multiplex PCR. The table records about 9,600 clones, over 90% of them present only once. The origin of this receptor is a human patient who received an intestinal transplant, so some T cells may come from the graft donor. The chain couples TRBV19 to TRBJ2-7; D not certain. The sample consisted of PBMCs, taken roughly six weeks after intestinal transplantation. The CDR3 is CASSIVSGVYEQYF. CDR3 bases: TGTGCCAGTAGTATAGTTTCAGGAGTCTACGAGCAGTACTTC.